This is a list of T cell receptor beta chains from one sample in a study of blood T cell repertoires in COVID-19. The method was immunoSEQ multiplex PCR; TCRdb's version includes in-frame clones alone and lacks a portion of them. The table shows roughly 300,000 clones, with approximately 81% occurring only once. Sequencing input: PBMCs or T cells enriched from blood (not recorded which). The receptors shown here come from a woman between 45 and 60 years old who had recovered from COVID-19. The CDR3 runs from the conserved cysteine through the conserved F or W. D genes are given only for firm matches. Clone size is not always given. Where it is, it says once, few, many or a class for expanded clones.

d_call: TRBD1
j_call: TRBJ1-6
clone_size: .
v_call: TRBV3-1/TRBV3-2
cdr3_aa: CASTVDRARNSPLHF

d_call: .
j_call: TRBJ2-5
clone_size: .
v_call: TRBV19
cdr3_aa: CATRDSSVLETQYF

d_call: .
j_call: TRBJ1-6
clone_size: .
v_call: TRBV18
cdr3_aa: CASSQDSFNSPLHF

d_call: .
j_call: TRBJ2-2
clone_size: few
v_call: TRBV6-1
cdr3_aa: CASSEVVGYTGELFF

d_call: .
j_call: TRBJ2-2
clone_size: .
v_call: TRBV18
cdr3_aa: CASSLSFGETGELFF

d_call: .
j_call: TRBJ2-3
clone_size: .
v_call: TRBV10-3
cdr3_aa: CATGQTSTDTQYF

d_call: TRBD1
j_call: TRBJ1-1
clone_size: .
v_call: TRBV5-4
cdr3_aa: CASSWGQGMNTEAFF

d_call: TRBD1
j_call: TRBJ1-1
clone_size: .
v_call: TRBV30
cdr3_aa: CAWNLGTGGNTEAFF

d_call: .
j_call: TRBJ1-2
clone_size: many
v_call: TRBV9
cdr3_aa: CASSVGGGEIYGYTF

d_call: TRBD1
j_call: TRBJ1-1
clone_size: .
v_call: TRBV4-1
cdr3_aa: CASSQDPQTGWRTEAFF

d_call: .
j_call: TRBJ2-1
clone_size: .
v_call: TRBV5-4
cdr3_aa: CASSLQGSSYNEQFF

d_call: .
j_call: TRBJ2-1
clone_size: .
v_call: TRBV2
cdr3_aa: CASSELIASSYNEQFF

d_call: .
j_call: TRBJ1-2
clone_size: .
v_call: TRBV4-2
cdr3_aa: CASSQDRGLPGSF